These 2 T cell receptor beta chains were all obtained from the same sample, sequenced in a study of shared clonotypes between healthy human individuals. The repertoire was sequenced with immunoSEQ multiplex PCR; TCRdb's copy has only in-frame clones and lacks some. In the table there are about 2.1 million clones, 93% of which are singletons. Naive CD8 cells comprised CD45RO-negative, CCR7-positively selected cells, excluding terminally differentiated effector memory CD45RA+ cells. Sequencing used naive CD8+ T cells from PBMCs. These receptor sequences come from a man between 18 and 29 years old in good health. Some clones in this sample may be carry-over from other donors' samples.

V is TRBV7-9 and J is TRBJ2-7; the D call may be TRBD1 or TRBD2 (5 bases each). Trimming cost V 5 bases and J 3 bases, with 20 bases left between them. This CDR3 is 16 amino acids long. Looked up from germline, CDR1 is SEHNR and CDR2 is FQNEAQ (reference sequence). CDR3 bases: TGTGCCAGCAGCGGAGAGTGGGGGACGCCCATCTACGAGCAGTACTTC. This gives the protein CASSGEWGTPIYEQYF.

This chain uses TRBV11-2 with TRBJ2-1, with 9 bases that match TRBD1. Germline V CDR1 and CDR2: SGHAT, FQNNGV. The CDR3 runs to 17 residues. J was trimmed by 7 bases and V by 4 bases; bases with no gene match: 14. The CDR3 nucleotides are TGTGCCAGCAGCTCCCCATTTTGGGGACAGGGAGGGAATGAGCAGTTCTTC. Amino acid sequence: CASSSPFWGQGGNEQFF.